The 14 T cell receptor beta chains below all came from one sample that was sequenced in a study of T cells in Graves' hyperthyroidism and ophthalmopathy (dated by TCRdb to between 2018 and 2020). Library preparation employed multiplex PCR. Sequencing was performed on an Illumina HiSeq 2000. The TCR beta CDR3 regions were amplified from RNA transcripts. The first round of RT-PCR for the TCR CDR3 was performed with the HTBI primer set and the Qiagen OneStep RT-PCR kit. TCRdb reworked the public reads: Q25 trimming with fastp, MiXCR clone assembly, productive beta chains retained. Identical CDR3 protein sequences are pooled into one entry, listed with their most common genes and DNA. The sample table records fewer than 350,000 distinct CDR3 sequences; about 20% of these occur just once. The top ten clones comprise under 55% of the sample. Sequencing used blood. The receptors shown here come from a woman between 50 and 59 years old with Graves' hyperthyroidism.

This clonotype came up many times. V and J are TRBV9 and TRBJ2-1; 7 bases match TRBD2. This CDR3 is 16 amino acids long. Germline CDR1 and CDR2: SGDLS and YYNGEE. V shed 3 bases and J 2 bases; nucleotides not matched to a gene: 8. The CDR3 sequence: CASSGLAGSPYNEQFF. The CDR3 nucleotides are TGTGCCAGCAGCGGCTTAGCGGGTTCCCCCTACAATGAGCAGTTCTTC.

This clonotype has at least ten counts. V usage is TRBV11-2 and J usage is TRBJ1-2, with a tentative D call TRBD1 (6 bases). Trimming removed 5 bases from V and 3 bases from J, with 16 bases in between. The CDR3 covers 15 residues. The germline V gene has CDR1 SGHAT and CDR2 FQNNGV. CDR3 residues: CASSPLTGLDYGYTF. CDR3 coding DNA: TGTGCCAGCAGCCCACTTACAGGGTTGGACTATGGCTACACCTTC.

This clonotype was counted at least ten times. The V gene is TRBV12-3 or TRBV12-4, the J gene TRBJ2-1, with 13 bases fitting TRBD2. The CDR3 consists of 21 residues. The J segment lost 6 bases and the V segment lost 6 bases, leaving 23 bases of the junction unmatched. Here the CDR3 reads CASRVTPGLAGPTSPINEQFF. The CDR3, as DNA: TGTGCCAGCAGAGTAACCCCGGGACTAGCGGGGCCCACTTCCCCCATCAATGAGCAGTTCTTC.

This clonotype was seen repeatedly, ten times or more. This chain links TRBV30 with TRBJ2-5, with TRBD2 matching over 11 bases. CDR1 is GTSNPN and CDR2 is SVGIG in the germline V gene (reference sequence). CDR3 size: 15 residues. V trimming: 4 bases; J trimming: 2 bases; junction bases outside the gene matches: 6. Here the CDR3 reads CAWNTGTSGQETQYF. CDR3 coding DNA: TGTGCCTGGAATACCGGGACTAGCGGACAAGAGACCCAGTACTTC.

The chain links TRBV7-8 to TRBJ1-2, with 11 bases fitting TRBD1. CDR1 and CDR2 from the germline V gene are SGHVS and FQNEAQ. V lost 4 bases, J lost 4 bases, and 2 bases stayed unmatched. The CDR3 totals 14 residues. CDR3 amino acids: CASSSGTGGYGYTF. The CDR3 region has the DNA TGTGCCAGCAGCTCAGGGACAGGGGGCTATGGCTACACCTTC.

The chain has TRBV28 and TRBJ1-2, with 7 bases aligning to TRBD1. Germline V CDR1 and CDR2: MDHEN, SYDVKM. V gave up 8 bases and J gave up 6 bases; unmatched junction bases: 12. The CDR3 has 14 residues. DNA of the CDR3: TGTGCCAGCCGCTACTTTGACAGGGTACATGGCTACACCTTC. Translated: CASRYFDRVHGYTF.

The gene calls are TRBV3-1 and TRBJ2-3, with 8 nucleotides matching TRBD2. The germline V gene encodes CDR1 LGHDT and CDR2 YNNKEL (reference sequence). This CDR3 comprises 16 residues. V shed 6 bases and J 2 bases; nucleotides not matched to a gene: 10. CDR3 sequence (DNA): TGTGCCAGCAGAAGGGACGGGGGGGGCGACACAGATACGCAGTATTTT. Its protein is CASRRDGGGDTDTQYF.

This chain uses TRBV6-6 with TRBJ2-7, with 7 bases aligning to TRBD1. The germline V gene encodes CDR1 MNHNY and CDR2 SVGAGI (reference sequence). This CDR3 region has 13 residues. J gave up 3 bases and V 2 bases, and 1 base lay outside the gene matches. This CDR3 reads CASSYRTGYEQYF. CDR3 bases: TGTGCCAGCAGTTACAGGACAGGCTACGAGCAGTACTTC.

The chain couples TRBV10-2 to TRBJ2-7; perhaps D is TRBD1 or TRBD2 (5 bases each). V lost 7 bases to trimming and J lost 6 bases, with 13 bases between them. Germline lookup yields CDR1 WSHSY and CDR2 SAAADI. The CDR3 spans 12 residues. As DNA, the CDR3 is TGCGCCAGCAAGGGGAAAGCGGTCGAGCAGTACTTC. Protein sequence: CASKGKAVEQYF.

The sample holds a few counts of this clonotype. The CDR3 region is CASSLDPGSNTEAFF. The CDR3 DNA sequence: TGCGCCAGCAGCTTGGACCCGGGCTCGAACACTGAAGCTTTCTTT. The chain recombines TRBV5-1 with TRBJ1-1; D is undetermined. CDR3 length: 15 residues. The germline V gene encodes CDR1 SGHRS and CDR2 YFSETQ. Trimming pared 0 bases from V and 1 base from J, leaving 10 bases between.

In this sample, this clonotype turned up many times. The rearrangement uses TRBV11-1 and TRBJ1-2, with TRBD1 matching 8 bases. This CDR3 comprises 13 residues. Losses at the gene ends were 5 bases for V and 7 bases for J; bases not matched to a gene: 6. Per the germline V gene, CDR1 is SGHAT and CDR2 is FQDESV (reference sequence). The CDR3 DNA reads TGTGCCAGCAGCATCGGGACAGGCGGTGGCTACACCTTC. Amino acids: CASSIGTGGGYTF. Based on the CDR3 plus reference TRBV11-1 and TRBJ1-2, the full variable domain is EAEVAQSPRYKITEKSQAVAFWCDPISGHATLYWYRQILGQGPELLVQFQDESVVDDSQLPKDRFSAERLKGVDSTLKIQPAELGDSAMYLCASSIGTGGGYTFGSGTRLTVV.

This clonotype came up many times. V usage is TRBV12-3 or TRBV12-4 and J usage is TRBJ2-5; D remains unclear. This CDR3 has 15 amino acids. V lost 3 bases to trimming and J lost 5 bases, with 16 bases between them. CDR3 in amino acids: CASSLSTRLRETQYF. In DNA form, the CDR3 reads TGTGCCAGCAGTTTGTCCACAAGGTTGCGTGAGACCCAGTACTTC.

This clonotype occurred a few times. The V gene is TRBV29-1, the J gene TRBJ1-5; D is unclear. The CDR3 consists of 12 residues. Trimming shortened V by 4 bases and J by 4 bases, and 8 bases separated the two germline ends. Germline CDR1 is SQVTM and CDR2 is ANQGSEA. CDR3 bases: TGCAGCGTTGGTGGGCTTAATCAGCCCCAGCATTTT. This gives the protein CSVGGLNQPQHF.

CDR3 DNA sequence: TGTGCCAGCAGTCCCCGGACAGCTTGGGGTTCACCCCTCCACTTT. Amino acid sequence: CASSPRTAWGSPLHF. This chain connects TRBV6-2 or TRBV6-3 to TRBJ1-6; tentative D call: TRBD1 (6 bases). The CDR3 totals 15 residues. Per the germline V gene, CDR1 is MNHEY and CDR2 is SVGEGT. V lost 5 bases to trimming and J lost 9 bases, with 17 bases between them.